These 23 T cell receptor beta chains originate from one sample sequenced in a study of T-cell memory formation after mild COVID-19. A single record per CDR3 protein comes from TCRdb applying MiXCR to the 5' RACE reads. The table shows around 80,000 distinct CDR3 sequences, with approximately 15% occurring only once. Material: PBMCs or a T cell subset sorted from them (not recorded which). The receptor set was obtained from an adult woman who had mild COVID-19 (a few samples of this study predate the infection). Cell type and time point are not known.

This clonotype was observed a few times. The chain has TRBV20-1 and TRBJ2-3, with a tentative D call TRBD2 (5 bases). CDR1 and CDR2 from the germline V gene are DFQATT and SNEGSKA (reference sequence). The CDR3 contains 13 residues. Trimming took 7 bases from V and 2 from J, leaving 13 bases between them. This CDR3 reads CSGIGISTDTQYF. CDR3 coding DNA: TGCAGTGGTATCGGGATTTCCACAGATACGCAGTATTTT.

J is TRBJ1-1 and V is TRBV5-1; the match to TRBD1 covers 9 bases. Germline lookup yields CDR1 SGHRS and CDR2 YFSETQ. The CDR3 is made up of 17 amino acids. Unmatched junction bases numbered 12, after V lost 2 bases and J lost 4 bases. The CDR3 bases are TGCGCCAGCAGCTTATTTACAGGGGGCGTAGAGGCCACTGAAGCTTTCTTT. Protein product: CASSLFTGGVEATEAFF.

This clonotype came up a few times. The J gene is TRBJ2-7, the V gene TRBV29-1; perhaps TRBD2 as D (5 bases). CDR3 size: 13 residues. Germline CDR1 reads SQVTM; CDR2 reads ANQGSEA. The ends were cut back, 8 bases at V and 3 bases at J, with 17 bases in the middle. The CDR3: CSPRDSAFYEQYF. CDR3 DNA sequence: TGCAGCCCCCGAGATAGCGCCTTCTACGAGCAGTACTTC.

The V and J genes are TRBV20-1 and TRBJ2-3; D remains ambiguous. Germline loops: CDR1 DFQATT, CDR2 SNEGSKA (reference sequence). The V end lost 2 bases, the J end lost 9 bases, and 6 bases lay between the germline ends. The CDR3 contains 10 residues. The CDR3 is CSARLDTQYF. The CDR3 nucleotides read TGCAGTGCTAGATTGGACACGCAGTATTTT.

This clonotype turned up a few times. The rearrangement joins TRBV3-1 to TRBJ1-4; 8 nucleotides match TRBD1. This CDR3 comprises 18 residues. V was pared by 4 bases and J by 7 bases, with 17 bases of the junction left unmatched. Germline CDR1 and CDR2: LGHDT and YNNKEL (reference sequence). The CDR3 reads CASSPIAEAAGGFEKLFF. The CDR3, as DNA: TGTGCCAGCAGCCCAATAGCCGAGGCGGCAGGGGGCTTTGAAAAACTGTTTTTT. Complete variable domain (other parts from reference TRBV3-1 and TRBJ1-4): DTAVSQTPKYLVTQMGNDKSIKCEQNLGHDTMYWYKQDSKKFLKIMFSYNNKELIINETVPNRFSPKSPDKAHLNLHINSLELGDSAVYFCASSPIAEAAGGFEKLFFGSGTQLSVL.

This clonotype was detected many times. The rearrangement uses TRBV4-3 and TRBJ2-7, with TRBD1 matching 9 bases. This CDR3 contains 17 residues. CDR1 and CDR2 from the germline V gene are LGHNA and YSLEER. V was clipped by 0 bases and J by 3 bases; unmatched bases: 9. The CDR3 sequence is CASSQDLGDRANYEQYF. The CDR3 bases are TGCGCCAGCAGCCAAGATCTCGGGGACAGGGCCAACTACGAGCAGTACTTC.

This clonotype has more than one count but fewer than ten. CDR3 DNA: TGTGCCAGCAGCTACCCAGGGCTTACCTACGAGCAGTACTTC. It specifies CASSYPGLTYEQYF. The chain carries TRBV7-9 and TRBJ2-7; TRBD1 is a possible D gene (5 bases). Between the trimmed V and J ends, which lost 4 bases and 2 bases, there was a span of 12 bases. The CDR3 runs to 14 residues. Germline CDR1 SEHNR, CDR2 FQNEAQ (reference sequence).

This clonotype was seen only a few times. CDR3 in amino acids: CASSSQYAGELFF. CDR3 bases: TGTGCCAGCAGCTCCCAGTACGCCGGGGAGCTGTTTTTT. V is TRBV7-7 and J is TRBJ2-2; D is unresolved. This CDR3 has 13 residues. Deletions cut 4 bases from V and 6 bases from J, with 9 bases between. Germline V gives CDR1 SSHAT, CDR2 FNYEAQ (reference sequence).

V and J are TRBV9 and TRBJ1-6; D is possibly TRBD1 (5 bases). The V end lost 0 bases, the J end lost 10 bases, and 14 bases lay between the germline ends. The CDR3 loop spans 15 amino acids. Germline V gives CDR1 SGDLS, CDR2 YYNGEE. The CDR3 sequence is CASSVGGELRSPLHF. CDR3 DNA sequence: TGTGCCAGCAGCGTAGGAGGGGAATTAAGATCACCCCTCCACTTT.

Ten or more counts support this clonotype. The chain has TRBV7-8 and TRBJ2-3, with 8 bases matching TRBD2. V trimming: 2 bases; J trimming: 0 bases; junction bases outside the gene matches: 10. Germline V lookup: CDR1 SGHVS, CDR2 FQNEAQ. This CDR3 has 18 amino acids. In DNA form, the CDR3 reads TGTGCCAGCAGCTTAAAAGAGGATAGCGGGGCTAGCACAGATACGCAGTATTTT. Translated: CASSLKEDSGASTDTQYF.

This clonotype was found a few times. The chain joins TRBV27 to TRBJ1-2; 8 positions agree with TRBD1. The CDR3 extends over 17 amino acids. V lost 4 bases and J lost 4; bases outside the gene matches: 14. Germline V gene lookup returns CDR1 MNHEY and CDR2 SMNVEV (reference sequence). The CDR3 loop reads CASSWLPPGQGLYGYTF. CDR3 nucleotide sequence: TGTGCCAGCAGTTGGCTACCCCCCGGACAGGGTCTCTATGGCTACACCTTC.

Only a few counts were recorded for this clonotype. The gene calls are TRBV6-1 and TRBJ2-1; no firm D call. This CDR3 contains 15 residues. The germline V and J ends were trimmed by 5 bases and 0 bases, with 11 bases remaining between them. Germline V gene lookup returns CDR1 MNHNS and CDR2 SASEGT. CDR3 sequence: CASSPAWSSYNEQFF. DNA of the CDR3: TGTGCCAGCAGTCCTGCCTGGAGCTCCTACAATGAGCAGTTCTTC.

The chain carries TRBV28 and TRBJ1-2; TRBD1 is a possible D gene (5 bases). The CDR3 runs 14 residues. From germline, CDR1 is MDHEN and CDR2 SYDVKM. V gave up 6 bases and J gave up 5 bases, with 16 bases separating them. CDR3 nucleotide sequence: TGTGCCAGCAGCTCGCATGGGGCCGGGTATGGCTACACCTTC. Its translation is CASSSHGAGYGYTF.

The chain joins TRBV4-2 to TRBJ2-3; 8 bases map to TRBD1. CDR1 LGHNA and CDR2 YNFKEQ come from the germline V gene. V was clipped by 3 bases and J by 5 bases; unmatched bases: 7. The length of the CDR3 is 15 residues. This CDR3 is CASSHRTGKEDTQYF. The CDR3 DNA follows: TGTGCCAGCAGCCACCGGACAGGGAAGGAAGATACGCAGTATTTT.

The J gene is TRBJ2-1, the V gene TRBV27; the match to TRBD2 covers 8 bases. The CDR3 consists of 13 residues. V was clipped by 6 bases and J by 6 bases; unmatched bases: 4. The germline V gene has CDR1 MNHEY and CDR2 SMNVEV (reference sequence). CDR3 nucleotide sequence: TGTGCCAGCAGCGCAACTAGCGGCAATGAGCAGTTCTTC. This sequence encodes CASSATSGNEQFF.

This clonotype has only a few counts. The V gene is TRBV2, the J gene TRBJ2-1; 9 bases are a match to TRBD2. Per germline, CDR1 SNHLY and CDR2 FYNNEI. The CDR3 is made up of 17 amino acids. The ends lost 4 bases at V and 9 bases at J; junction bases unmatched: 16. The CDR3 region is CASSVGPLSGRGGEQFF. The CDR3 nucleotides are TGTGCCAGCAGTGTGGGGCCACTTAGCGGGAGAGGGGGTGAGCAGTTCTTC.

This clonotype was found a few times. V and J are TRBV5-5 and TRBJ2-7; D is uncertain. There are 13 residues in the CDR3. V dropped 3 bases and J dropped 4 bases, with 11 bases sitting between them. Germline CDR1 and CDR2: SGHKS and YYEKEE (reference sequence). The CDR3 sequence is CASSSGFDYEQYF. For the CDR3, the DNA is TGTGCCAGCAGCTCAGGCTTTGATTACGAGCAGTACTTC.

This chain joins TRBV20-1 and TRBJ2-1, with a possible D match to TRBD2 (7 bases). V lost 5 bases to trimming and J lost 8 bases, with 31 bases between them. CDR1 DFQATT and CDR2 SNEGSKA come from the germline V gene (reference sequence). The CDR3 length is 18 residues. The DNA for the CDR3 is TGCAGTGCTCAACCCTACTTTGCGGGGGACATGGTTGCGTATGAGCAGTTCTTC. Encoded protein: CSAQPYFAGDMVAYEQFF.

The chain uses TRBV7-8 and TRBJ2-1; 9 positions agree with TRBD2. This CDR3 spans 16 amino acids. V lost 4 bases and J lost 2; bases outside the gene matches: 6. The germline V gene has CDR1 SGHVS and CDR2 FQNEAQ. CDR3 nucleotide sequence: TGTGCCAGCAGCTCAAAGACTAGCGGAACCTACAATGAGCAGTTCTTC. It translates to CASSSKTSGTYNEQFF. Supplemented by reference TRBV7-8 and TRBJ2-1, the full variable domain reads GAGVSQSPRYKVAKRGQDVALRCDPISGHVSLFWYQQALGQGPEFLTYFQNEAQLDKSGLPSDRFFAERPEGSVSTLKIQRTQQEDSAVYLCASSSKTSGTYNEQFFGPGTRLTVL.

The chain is built from TRBV7-6 and TRBJ1-1; no clear D. The CDR3 totals 17 residues. V was clipped by 2 bases and J by 0 bases, with 16 bases between them. Germline V lookup: CDR1 SGHVS, CDR2 FNYEAQ. The CDR3 bases are TGTGCCAGCAGCTTATCCCCCGGAAACCCCATGAACACTGAAGCTTTCTTT. Residues: CASSLSPGNPMNTEAFF.

This clonotype has only a few counts. The rearrangement uses TRBV7-6 and TRBJ1-1; 8 bases line up with TRBD1. The CDR3 loop spans 14 amino acids. Germline trimming cut 1 base from V and 6 bases from J; bases unmatched to any gene: 4. Per the germline V gene, CDR1 is SGHVS and CDR2 is FNYEAQ. The DNA for the CDR3 is TGTGCCAGCAGCTTAGGACAGGGGCCCTCTGAAGCTTTCTTT. Protein product: CASSLGQGPSEAFF.

The chain carries TRBV7-2 and TRBJ1-2; D may be TRBD1 (6 bases). This CDR3 region has 17 residues. The ends were cut back, 3 bases at V and 2 bases at J, with 19 bases in the middle. Germline loops: CDR1 SGHTA, CDR2 FQGNSA. The CDR3 here is CASSFSPGQFPNYGYTF. In DNA, the CDR3 is TGTGCCAGCAGCTTCAGCCCGGGACAATTCCCCAACTATGGCTACACCTTC.

The V and J genes are TRBV19 and TRBJ2-3; 10 positions match TRBD2. The V segment lost 3 bases and the J segment 4 bases; nucleotides outside the gene matches: 16. Germline assignment: CDR1 LNHDA and CDR2 SQIVND (reference sequence). The CDR3 runs 19 residues. CDR3: CASSIPLAGAGLDSDTQYF. In DNA form, the CDR3 reads TGTGCCAGTAGTATTCCCCTAGCGGGGGCCGGTCTGGATTCAGATACGCAGTATTTT.